Many counts were recorded for the clone carrying this T cell receptor (beta chain). The antigen is undetermined. This sample was included in a study of neurological immune-mediated disorders. Overall study results and limits: The multiple sclerosis repertoire cluster was not associated with any clinical or MRI feature.

Synthesis of cDNA was carried out by template-switch 5'RACE. The reaction used 10-nucleotide random UMIs. Each CDR3 protein gets one entry after TCRdb re-called the 5' RACE reads with MiXCR. The data hold 100,000 or so distinct CDR3 sequences, with 3.5% observed a single time. The V gene end was trimmed by 5 bases and the J gene end by 3 bases; junction bases not matched to a gene: 9. The CDR3 spans 16 residues. CDR1 is SGHTA and CDR2 is FQGNSA in the germline V gene. Unsorted libraries were prepared from 2 million PBMCs held at -80 C. The sequence came from a woman younger than 35 with multiple sclerosis. Sample: PBMCs. This chain links TRBV7-2 with TRBJ2-5; 10 nucleotides align to TRBD2. Here the CDR3 reads CASSLDILAGEETQYF. Here the CDR3 DNA reads TGTGCCAGCAGCCTTGACATTCTAGCGGGAGAAGAGACCCAGTACTTC.